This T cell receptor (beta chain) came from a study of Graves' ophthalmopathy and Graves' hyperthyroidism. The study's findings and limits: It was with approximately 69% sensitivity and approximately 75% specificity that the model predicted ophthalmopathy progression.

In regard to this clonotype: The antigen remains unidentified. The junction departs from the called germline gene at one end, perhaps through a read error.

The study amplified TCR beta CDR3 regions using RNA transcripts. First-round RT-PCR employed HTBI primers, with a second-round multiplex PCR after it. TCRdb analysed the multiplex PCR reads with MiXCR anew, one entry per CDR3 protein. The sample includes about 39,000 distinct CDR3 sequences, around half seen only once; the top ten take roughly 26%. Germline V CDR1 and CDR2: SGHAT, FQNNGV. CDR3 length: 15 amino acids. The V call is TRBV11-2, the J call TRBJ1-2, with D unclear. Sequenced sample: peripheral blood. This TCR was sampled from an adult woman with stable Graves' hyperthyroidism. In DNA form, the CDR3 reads TGCGCCAGCAGCTTGGAAGAGGGAGGGAGCTATGGCCACACCTTC. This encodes CASSLEEGGSYGHTF. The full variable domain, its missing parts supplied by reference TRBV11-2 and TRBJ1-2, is EAGVAQSPRYKIIEKRQSVAFWCNPISGHATLYWYQQILGQGPKLLIQFQNNGVVDDSQLPKDRFSAERLKGVDSTLKIQPAKLEDSAVYLCASSLEEGGSYGHTFGSGTRLTVV.